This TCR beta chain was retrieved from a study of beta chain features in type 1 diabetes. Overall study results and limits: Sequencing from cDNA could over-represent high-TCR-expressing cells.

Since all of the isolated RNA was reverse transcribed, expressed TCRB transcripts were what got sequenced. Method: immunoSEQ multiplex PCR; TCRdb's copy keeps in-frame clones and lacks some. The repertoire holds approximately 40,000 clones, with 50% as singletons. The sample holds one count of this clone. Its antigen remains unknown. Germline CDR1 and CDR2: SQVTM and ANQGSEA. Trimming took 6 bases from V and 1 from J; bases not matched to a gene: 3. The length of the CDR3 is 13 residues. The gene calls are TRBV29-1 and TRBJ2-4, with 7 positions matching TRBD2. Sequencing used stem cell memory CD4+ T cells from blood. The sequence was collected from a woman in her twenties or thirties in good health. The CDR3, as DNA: TGCAGCGTCCCAGCGGGGGCCAAAAACATTCAGTACTTC. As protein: CSVPAGAKNIQYF.